This T cell receptor (beta chain) was sequenced for a study of response to subunit inactivated influenza vaccine. Notes on the study in general: It was the authors' suggestion that each seasonal influenza vaccination recruits few new T cells.

This clonotype has only a few counts. Its target is unknown. TCRdb ran MiXCR on the RT-PCR reads and lists one entry per CDR3 protein. The repertoire has 150,000 to 200,000 distinct CDR3 sequences, about a tenth of them found once; the top ten carry around 12%. V lost 4 bases and J lost 6; bases outside the gene matches: 13. The CDR3 consists of 16 residues. Per germline, CDR1 MNHEY and CDR2 SVGAGI. Sequencing used non-naive T cells sorted from PBMCs, obtained about 6 weeks after vaccination. The TCR was taken from a man between 50 and 59 years old who received an inactivated influenza vaccine. The J gene is TRBJ1-1, the V gene TRBV6-5; 8 nucleotides line up with TRBD1. CDR3 nucleotides: TGTGCCAGCAGTTCCCCGTTAGGACAGGGACGGCCTGAAGCTTTCTTT. It specifies CASSSPLGQGRPEAFF.